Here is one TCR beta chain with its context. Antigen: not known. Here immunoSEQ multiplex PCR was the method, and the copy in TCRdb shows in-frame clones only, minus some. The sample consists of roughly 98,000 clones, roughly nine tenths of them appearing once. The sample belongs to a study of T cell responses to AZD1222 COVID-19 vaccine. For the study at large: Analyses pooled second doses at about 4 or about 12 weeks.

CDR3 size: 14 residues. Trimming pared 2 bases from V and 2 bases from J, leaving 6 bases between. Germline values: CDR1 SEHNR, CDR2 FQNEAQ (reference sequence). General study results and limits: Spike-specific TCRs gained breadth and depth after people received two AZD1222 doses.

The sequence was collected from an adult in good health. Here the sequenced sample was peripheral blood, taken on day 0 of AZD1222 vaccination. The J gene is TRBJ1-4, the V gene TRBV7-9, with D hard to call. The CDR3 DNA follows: TGTGCCAGCAGCTTACGGGAGACTAATGAAAAACTGTTTTTT. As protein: CASSLRETNEKLFF.